This T cell receptor beta chain was identified during a study of T cell responses to AZD1222 COVID-19 vaccine. This clone is a singleton in its sample. Antigen unknown. CDR1 is LGHNA and CDR2 is YSLEER in the germline V gene. The CDR3 contains 15 residues. V lost 2 bases, J lost 9 bases, and 10 bases stayed unmatched. Sequencing was performed with immunoSEQ multiplex PCR; in TCRdb, only in-frame clones are kept and a portion is missing. The sample has some 150,000 clones, approximately 87% seen once. Points from the study as a whole: Along spike, vaccine-associated CD4 TCRs were found throughout, with dominance at 160-218 and 743-854. After the peak T cell response, and only then, were repertoires sampled.

The origin of this receptor is an adult who received the AZD1222 COVID-19 vaccine. The material sequenced was peripheral blood, taken 28 days after the second AZD1222 dose. The chain is built from TRBV4-3 and TRBJ2-5, with 9 bases fitting TRBD1. The CDR3 here is CASSQKYKTGGSQYF. Here the CDR3 DNA reads TGCGCCAGCAGCCAAAAATACAAGACAGGGGGGTCCCAGTACTTC.